Following are 10 T cell receptor beta chains from one sample sequenced in a study of T cell repertoires in cytomegalovirus infection. Antigen specificity for these receptors is unknown. TCRdb called the reads again in MiXCR, with one record for every CDR3 protein. This table holds 450,000 to 550,000 distinct CDR3 sequences, approximately 40% found once. Here the sequenced sample was cultured PBMCs, taken from culture after CMV antigen stimulation. The receptors were sampled from a human donor in good health (CMV status not recorded). Some clones in this sample may be carry-over from other donors' samples.

The chain has TRBV29-1 and TRBJ2-3; no clear D gene. The V gene's germline CDR1 is SQVTM and CDR2 ANQGSEA. The CDR3 is made up of 13 amino acids. Trimming stripped 0 bases from V and 9 bases from J, with 13 bases between. This CDR3 reads CSVEDQYDTTQYF. The CDR3 DNA is TGCAGCGTTGAAGATCAGTATGACACGACGCAGTATTTT.

The chain links TRBV27 to TRBJ1-5, with D tentatively TRBD1 (5 bases). Trimming stripped 3 bases from V and 9 bases from J, with 27 bases between. CDR1 and CDR2 from the germline V gene are MNHEY and SMNVEV (reference sequence). CDR3 length equals 18 residues. CDR3 in amino acids: CASSFSVLGRDGPGPQHF. The CDR3 nucleotides read TGTGCCAGCAGTTTTTCGGTCTTGGGCAGGGATGGGCCGGGGCCCCAGCATTTT.

This clonotype appeared a single time. The rearrangement uses TRBV3-1 and TRBJ1-1; D is uncertain. Germline CDR1 reads LGHDT; CDR2 reads YNNKEL (reference sequence). CDR3 size: 16 residues. V was pared by 3 bases and J by 1 base, with 15 bases between. The CDR3 is CASSHRPSQRNTEAFF. The CDR3 region has the DNA TGTGCCAGCAGCCACCGTCCGTCACAGCGGAACACTGAAGCTTTCTTT.

DNA of the CDR3: TGTGCCAGCAGTTACCCTCACGACAGGGCCACGGGCACCGGGGAGCTGTTTTTT. Encoded protein: CASSYPHDRATGTGELFF. The rearrangement uses TRBV6-8 and TRBJ2-2, with TRBD1 matching 7 bases. The V segment lost 2 bases and the J segment 4 bases; nucleotides outside the gene matches: 13. This CDR3 comprises 18 residues. CDR1 MNHGY and CDR2 SAAAGT come from the germline V gene.

This rearrangement joins TRBV7-6 to TRBJ1-2; D is unresolved. Germline V lookup: CDR1 SGHVS, CDR2 FNYEAQ. This CDR3 is built from 14 residues. The V gene lost 5 bases and the J gene lost 3 bases, with 13 bases spanning the gap. CDR3 coding DNA: TGTGCCAGCAGCCTAACTGGAGTTTACTATGGCTACACCTTC. It is translated as CASSLTGVYYGYTF.

This clonotype showed up many times. This chain links TRBV7-2 with TRBJ2-5; D is unclear. V lost 5 bases, J lost 5 bases, and 12 bases lay in between. The CDR3 extends over 13 amino acids. Germline CDR1 and CDR2: SGHTA and FQGNSA. CDR3 nucleotides: TGTGCCAGCAGCCCTCTTTTAGGGGAGACCCAGTACTTC. Translation gives CASSPLLGETQYF.

CDR3 bases: TGTGCCAGCAGCTCCCCCAAGTGGAACACTGAAGCTTTCTTT. Its translation: CASSSPKWNTEAFF. This rearrangement joins TRBV7-2 to TRBJ1-1, with D unclear. The CDR3 loop spans 14 amino acids. CDR1 is SGHTA, CDR2 FQGNSA, per germline. The V and J ends lost 4 bases and 1 base respectively, with 10 bases between them.

The CDR3 here is CASSGGTQNEQFF. CDR3 DNA: TGTGCCAGCAGTGGGGGGACCCAGAATGAGCAGTTCTTC. The gene calls are TRBV6-1 and TRBJ2-1; D could derive from TRBD1 or TRBD2 (5 bases each). The length of the CDR3 is 13 residues. Germline CDR1 reads MNHNS; CDR2 reads SASEGT. The V gene lost 4 bases and the J gene lost 7 bases, with 11 bases spanning the gap.

This clonotype occurred many times. The genes are TRBV6-2 or TRBV6-3 and TRBJ2-1; 13 positions agree with TRBD2. Unmatched junction bases numbered 10, after V lost 4 bases and J lost 7 bases. Germline CDR1 MNHEY, CDR2 SVGEGT. The CDR3 extends over 17 amino acids. CDR3 loop: CASSSPTSGRARNEQFF. In DNA, the CDR3 is TGTGCCAGCAGTTCCCCTACTAGCGGGAGGGCCAGGAATGAGCAGTTCTTC.

The chain has TRBV7-2 and TRBJ1-2; 8 positions agree with TRBD1. With V trimmed by 3 bases and J by 3 bases, 6 bases remained unmatched. CDR1 and CDR2 (germline): SGHTA, FQGNSA. The CDR3 runs to 15 residues. The CDR3 DNA sequence: TGTGCCAGCAGCTTTTCTGCGGGACAGGACTATGGCTACACCTTC. Translating it yields CASSFSAGQDYGYTF.